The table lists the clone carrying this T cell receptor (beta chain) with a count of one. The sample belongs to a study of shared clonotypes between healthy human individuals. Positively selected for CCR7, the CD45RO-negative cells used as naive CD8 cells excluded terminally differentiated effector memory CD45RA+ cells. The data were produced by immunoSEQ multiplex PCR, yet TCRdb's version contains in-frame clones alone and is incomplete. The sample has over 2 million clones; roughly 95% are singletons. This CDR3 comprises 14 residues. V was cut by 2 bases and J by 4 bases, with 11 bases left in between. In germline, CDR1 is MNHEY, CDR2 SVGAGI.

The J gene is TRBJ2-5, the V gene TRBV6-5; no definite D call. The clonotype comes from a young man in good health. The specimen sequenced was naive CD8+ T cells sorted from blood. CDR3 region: CASSYDPRVETQYF. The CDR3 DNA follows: TGTGCCAGCAGTTACGATCCTAGGGTAGAGACCCAGTACTTC.